This entry concerns a single TCR beta chain. What it binds is not known. This sample is drawn from a study of Ad26.COV2.S vaccination and SARS-CoV-2 variants. Germline CDR1 LGHDT, CDR2 YNNKEL (reference sequence). V lost 1 base, J lost 6 bases, and 11 bases stayed unmatched. The CDR3 is 16 amino acids. Study-level points and caveats: It was found that vaccine and placebo recipients had similar non-spike TCR breadth. Spike-specific responses of CD8+ and CD4+ T cells were reported to display substantial breadth after vaccination. Spike-specific TCR breadth in vaccine recipients exceeded that seen in placebo recipients.

Described treatment: 19 received Ad26.COV2.S at low or high dose, single or two shots; several received placebo; per-sample allocation not given. Sampling was done on day 63 after the first vaccine or placebo injection. The repertoire was sequenced with immunoSEQ multiplex PCR; TCRdb's copy has only in-frame clones and lacks some. The table has about 320,000 clones, 86% seen once. This chain joins TRBV3-1 (or the pseudogene TRBV3-2) and TRBJ1-2; 7 nucleotides align to TRBD1. This clonotype was obtained from a person aged 18-60 years who received the Ad26.COV2.S COVID-19 vaccine or a placebo. Sequences were derived from peripheral blood, sampled in a trial of Ad26.COV2.S vaccine versus placebo. CDR3 nucleotides: TGTGCCAGCAGCCAAGCAGGCCCCGGGACAGAAAATGGCTACACCTTC. Its protein product is CASSQAGPGTENGYTF.